This T cell receptor beta chain is drawn from a study of blood T cell repertoires in COVID-19. Study-wide context: The analysed material was cDNA or gDNA that came from T cells, B-cell-depleted T cells, or PBMCs.

Germline-derived CDR1 and CDR2 are SGDLS and YYNGEE. The V gene lost 2 bases and the J gene lost 8 bases, with 8 bases spanning the gap. CDR3 size: 12 residues. Per the study methods: How many nucleated cells were present was estimated from reference gene primer amplification. This table comes from immunoSEQ multiplex PCR, and its TCRdb copy is limited to in-frame clones, with some not included. The DNA was the basis for D and trimming; V, J and clone size are from that table. The table shows some 150,000 clones, with 87% occurring only once. The TCR sequence derives from a human donor with acute COVID-19. The donor label of this sample is uncertain. Sequencing was carried out using PBMCs or T cells enriched from blood (not recorded which). The chain is built from TRBV9 and TRBJ1-3, with unresolved D. CDR3 nucleotides: TGTGCCAGCAGCGTTCCCGGGGACACCATATATTTT. Its protein is CASSVPGDTIYF.